This T cell receptor beta chain appears in the sequencing data of a study of OX40 agonist ivuxolimab in advanced cancers. Per the germline V gene, CDR1 is SGDLS and CDR2 is YYNGEE. V was pared by 1 base and J by 2 bases, with 13 bases between. This CDR3 spans 15 amino acids. Profiled with immunoSEQ multiplex PCR; TCRdb holds only in-frame clones, not every one. This table has about 12,000 clones, roughly 81% appearing once. V usage is TRBV9 and J usage is TRBJ2-7; D remains unclear. This clonotype was obtained from an adult with an advanced solid tumor such as melanoma, head and neck, liver or kidney cancer. The sample in question was CD4+ or CD8+ T cells sorted from blood, obtained in a trial of the OX40 agonist ivuxolimab. The CDR3 here is CASSVIGAPTYEQYF. The DNA of the CDR3 is TGTGCCAGCAGCGTAATTGGCGCTCCGACCTACGAGCAGTACTTC.